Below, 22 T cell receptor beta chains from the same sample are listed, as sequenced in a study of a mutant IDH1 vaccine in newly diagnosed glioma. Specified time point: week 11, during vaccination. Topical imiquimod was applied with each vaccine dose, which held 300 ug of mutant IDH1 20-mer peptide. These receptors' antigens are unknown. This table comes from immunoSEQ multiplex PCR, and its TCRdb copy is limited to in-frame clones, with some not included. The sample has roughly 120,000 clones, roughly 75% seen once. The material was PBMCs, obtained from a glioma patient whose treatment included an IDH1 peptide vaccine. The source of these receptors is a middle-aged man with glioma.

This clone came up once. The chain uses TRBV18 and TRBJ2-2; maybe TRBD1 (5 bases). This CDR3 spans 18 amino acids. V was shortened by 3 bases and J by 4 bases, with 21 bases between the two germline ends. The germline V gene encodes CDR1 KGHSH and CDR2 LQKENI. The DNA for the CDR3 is TGTGCCAGCTCACCCTCCTTTTCCACAGGAGTTGGCACCGGGGAGCTGTTTTTT. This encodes CASSPSFSTGVGTGELFF.

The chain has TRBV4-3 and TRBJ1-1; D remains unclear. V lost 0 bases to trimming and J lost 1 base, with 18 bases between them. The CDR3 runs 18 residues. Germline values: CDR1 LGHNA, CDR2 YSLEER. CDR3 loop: CASSQDLLAGRGNTEAFF. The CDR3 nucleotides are TGCGCCAGCAGCCAAGATCTCCTGGCCGGGAGAGGGAACACTGAAGCTTTCTTT.

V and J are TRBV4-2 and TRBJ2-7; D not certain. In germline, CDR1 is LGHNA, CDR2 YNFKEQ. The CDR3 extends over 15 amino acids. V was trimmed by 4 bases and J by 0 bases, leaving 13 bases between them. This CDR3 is CASSPQAVSSYEQYF. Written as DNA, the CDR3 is TGTGCCAGCAGCCCGCAGGCGGTAAGCTCCTACGAGCAGTACTTC.

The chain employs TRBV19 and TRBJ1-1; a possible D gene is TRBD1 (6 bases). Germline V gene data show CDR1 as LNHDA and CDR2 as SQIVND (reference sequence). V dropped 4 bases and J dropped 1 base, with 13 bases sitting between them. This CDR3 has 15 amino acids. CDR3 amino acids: CASSKDLDRNTEAFF. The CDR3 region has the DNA TGTGCCAGTAGTAAAGACCTGGACAGGAACACTGAAGCTTTCTTT.

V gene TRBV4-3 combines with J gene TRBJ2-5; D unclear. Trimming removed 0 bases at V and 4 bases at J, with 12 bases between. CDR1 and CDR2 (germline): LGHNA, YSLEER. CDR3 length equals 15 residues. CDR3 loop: CASSQDRRMTETQYF. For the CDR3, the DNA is TGCGCCAGCAGCCAAGATCGAAGAATGACAGAGACCCAGTACTTC.

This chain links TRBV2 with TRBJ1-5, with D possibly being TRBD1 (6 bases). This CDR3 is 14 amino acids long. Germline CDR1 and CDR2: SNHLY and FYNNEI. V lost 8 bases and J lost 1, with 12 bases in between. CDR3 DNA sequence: TGTGCCAGCGCCAGGGGCGGGAGCAATCAGCCCCAGCATTTT. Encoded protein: CASARGGSNQPQHF.

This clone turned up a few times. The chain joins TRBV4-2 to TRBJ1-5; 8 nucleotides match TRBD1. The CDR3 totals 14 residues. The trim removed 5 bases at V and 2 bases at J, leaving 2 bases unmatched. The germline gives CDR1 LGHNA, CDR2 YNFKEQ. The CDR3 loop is CASSWGQGNQPQHF. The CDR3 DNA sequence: TGTGCCAGCAGCTGGGGACAGGGCAATCAGCCCCAGCATTTT.

DNA of the CDR3: TGCAGCGTTGAGGGCGCAAATGAAAAACTGTTTTTT. As protein: CSVEGANEKLFF. The V call is TRBV29-1, the J call TRBJ1-4; D unclear. V lost 3 bases and J 5 bases, leaving 7 bases between the germline ends. This CDR3 comprises 12 residues. Per germline, CDR1 SQVTM and CDR2 ANQGSEA.

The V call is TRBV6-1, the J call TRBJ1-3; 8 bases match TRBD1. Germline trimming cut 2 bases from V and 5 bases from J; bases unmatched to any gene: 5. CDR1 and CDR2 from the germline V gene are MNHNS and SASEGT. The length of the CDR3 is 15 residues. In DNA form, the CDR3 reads TGTGCCAGCAGTGAACCCAGGGGGCGAAGAAACACCATATATTTT. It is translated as CASSEPRGRRNTIYF.

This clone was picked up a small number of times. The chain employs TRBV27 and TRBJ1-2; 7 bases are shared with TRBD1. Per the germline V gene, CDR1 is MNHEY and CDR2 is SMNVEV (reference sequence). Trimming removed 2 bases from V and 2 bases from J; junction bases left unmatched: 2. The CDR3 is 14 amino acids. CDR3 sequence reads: CASSLTRGNYGYTF. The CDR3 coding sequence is TGTGCCAGCAGTTTAACCAGGGGGAACTATGGCTACACCTTC.

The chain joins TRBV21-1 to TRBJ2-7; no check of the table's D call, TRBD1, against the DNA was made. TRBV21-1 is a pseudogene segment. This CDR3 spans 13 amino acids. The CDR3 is CASSNRDSYEQYF. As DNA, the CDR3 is TGTGCCAGCAGCAACAGGGACAGCTACGAGCAGTACTTC.

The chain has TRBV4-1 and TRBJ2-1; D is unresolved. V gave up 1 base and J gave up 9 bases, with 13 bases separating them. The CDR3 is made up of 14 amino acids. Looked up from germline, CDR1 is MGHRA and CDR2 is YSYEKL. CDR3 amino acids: CASSQVINGGEQFF. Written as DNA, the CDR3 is TGCGCCAGCAGCCAAGTTATTAACGGCGGTGAGCAGTTCTTC.

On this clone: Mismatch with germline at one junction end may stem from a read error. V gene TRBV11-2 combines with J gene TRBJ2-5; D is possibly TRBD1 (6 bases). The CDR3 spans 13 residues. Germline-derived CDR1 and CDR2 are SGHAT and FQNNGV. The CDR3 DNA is TGTGCCAGCAGCTTCAGGGGTGGACAGACCCGGTACTTC. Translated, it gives CASSFRGGQTRYF.

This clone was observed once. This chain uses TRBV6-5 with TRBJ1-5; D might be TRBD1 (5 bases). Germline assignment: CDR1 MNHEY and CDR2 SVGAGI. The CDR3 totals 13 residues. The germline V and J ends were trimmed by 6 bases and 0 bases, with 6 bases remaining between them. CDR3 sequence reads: CASRGGSNQPQHF. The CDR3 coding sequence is TGTGCCAGCAGGGGGGGTAGCAATCAGCCCCAGCATTTT.

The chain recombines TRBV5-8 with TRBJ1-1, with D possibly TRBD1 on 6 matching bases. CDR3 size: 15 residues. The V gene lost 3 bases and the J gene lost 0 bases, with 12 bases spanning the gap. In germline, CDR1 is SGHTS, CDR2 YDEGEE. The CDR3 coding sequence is TGTGCCAGCAGCTCGTGGACAGCGATGAACACTGAAGCTTTCTTT. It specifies CASSSWTAMNTEAFF.

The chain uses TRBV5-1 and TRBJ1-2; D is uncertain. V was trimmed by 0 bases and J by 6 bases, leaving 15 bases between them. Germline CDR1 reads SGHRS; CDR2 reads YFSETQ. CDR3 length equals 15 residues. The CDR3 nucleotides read TGCGCCAGCAGCTTGGCCAGCTCCGTGGGTGATGGCTACACCTTC. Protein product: CASSLASSVGDGYTF. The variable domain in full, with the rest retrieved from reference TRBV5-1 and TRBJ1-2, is KAGVTQTPRYLIKTRGQQVTLSCSPISGHRSVSWYQQTPGQGLQFLFEYFSETQRNKGNFPGRFSGRQFSNSRSEMNVSTLELGDSALYLCASSLASSVGDGYTFGSGTRLTVV.

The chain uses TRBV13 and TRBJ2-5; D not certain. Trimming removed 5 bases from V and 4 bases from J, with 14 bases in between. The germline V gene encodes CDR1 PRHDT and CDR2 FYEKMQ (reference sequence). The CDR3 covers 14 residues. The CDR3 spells CASSDPAAGETQYF. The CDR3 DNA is TGTGCCAGCAGCGACCCCGCAGCTGGAGAGACCCAGTACTTC.

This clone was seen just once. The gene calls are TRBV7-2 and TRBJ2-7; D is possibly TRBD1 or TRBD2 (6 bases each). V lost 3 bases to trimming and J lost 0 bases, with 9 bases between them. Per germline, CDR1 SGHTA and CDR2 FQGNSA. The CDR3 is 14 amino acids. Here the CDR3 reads CASSLKGGSYEQYF. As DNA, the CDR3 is TGTGCCAGCAGCTTGAAGGGGGGCTCCTACGAGCAGTACTTC. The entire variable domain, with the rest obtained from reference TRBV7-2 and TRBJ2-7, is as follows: GAGVSQSPSNKVTEKGKDVELRCDPISGHTALYWYRQSLGQGLEFLIYFQGNSAPDKSGLPSDRFSAERTGGSVSTLTIQRTQQEDSAVYLCASSLKGGSYEQYFGPGTRLTVT.

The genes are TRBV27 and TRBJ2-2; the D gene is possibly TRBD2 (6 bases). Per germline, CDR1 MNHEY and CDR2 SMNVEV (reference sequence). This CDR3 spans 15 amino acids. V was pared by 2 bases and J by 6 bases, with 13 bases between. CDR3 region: CASSLRLDGAGELFF. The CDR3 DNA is TGTGCCAGCAGTTTACGACTAGATGGGGCCGGGGAGCTGTTTTTT.

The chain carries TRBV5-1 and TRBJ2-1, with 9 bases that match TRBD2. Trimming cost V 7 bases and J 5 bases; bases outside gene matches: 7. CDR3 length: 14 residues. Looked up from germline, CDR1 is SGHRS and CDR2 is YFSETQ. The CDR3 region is CASHIAGEHNEQFF. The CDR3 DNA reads TGCGCCAGCCACATAGCGGGGGAACACAATGAGCAGTTCTTC.

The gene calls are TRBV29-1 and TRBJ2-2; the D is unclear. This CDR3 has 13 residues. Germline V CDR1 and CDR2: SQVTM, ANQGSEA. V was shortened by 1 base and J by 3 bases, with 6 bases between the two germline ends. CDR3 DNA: TGCAGCGTTGAAGGGAGATACACCGGGGAGCTGTTTTTT. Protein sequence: CSVEGRYTGELFF.

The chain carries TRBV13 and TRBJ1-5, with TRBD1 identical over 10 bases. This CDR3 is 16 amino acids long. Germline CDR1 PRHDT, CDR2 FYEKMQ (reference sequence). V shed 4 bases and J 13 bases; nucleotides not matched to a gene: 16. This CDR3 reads CASSSNDRGRESEQHF. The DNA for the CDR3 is TGTGCCAGCAGCTCGAACGACAGGGGGCGAGAGAGTGAACAGCATTTT.